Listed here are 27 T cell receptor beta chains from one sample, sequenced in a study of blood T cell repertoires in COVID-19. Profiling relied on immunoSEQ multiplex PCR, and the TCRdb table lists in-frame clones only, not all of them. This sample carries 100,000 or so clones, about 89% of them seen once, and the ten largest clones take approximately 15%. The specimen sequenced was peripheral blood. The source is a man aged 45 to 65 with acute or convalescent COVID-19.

The CDR3 coding sequence is TGTGCCAGCAGTTTGGGCTATCAGCCCCAGCATTTT. Translation: CASSLGYQPQHF. The chain uses TRBV12-3 or TRBV12-4 and TRBJ1-5; D not certain. V dropped 3 bases and J dropped 5 bases, with 5 bases sitting between them. This CDR3 contains 12 residues.

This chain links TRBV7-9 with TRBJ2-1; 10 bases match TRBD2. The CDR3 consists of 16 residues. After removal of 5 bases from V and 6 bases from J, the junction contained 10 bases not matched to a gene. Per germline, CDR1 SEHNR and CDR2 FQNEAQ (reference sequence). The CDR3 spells CASSLLAAGGPNEQFF. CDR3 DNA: TGTGCCAGCAGCCTCCTTGCAGCGGGGGGGCCCAATGAGCAGTTCTTC.

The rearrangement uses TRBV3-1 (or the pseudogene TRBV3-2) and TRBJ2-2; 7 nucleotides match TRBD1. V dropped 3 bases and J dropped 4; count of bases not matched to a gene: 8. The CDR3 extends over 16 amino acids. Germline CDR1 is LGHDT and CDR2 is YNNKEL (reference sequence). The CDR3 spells CASSQVGTARTGELFF. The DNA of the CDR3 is TGTGCCAGCAGCCAGGTCGGGACAGCTCGCACCGGGGAGCTGTTTTTT.

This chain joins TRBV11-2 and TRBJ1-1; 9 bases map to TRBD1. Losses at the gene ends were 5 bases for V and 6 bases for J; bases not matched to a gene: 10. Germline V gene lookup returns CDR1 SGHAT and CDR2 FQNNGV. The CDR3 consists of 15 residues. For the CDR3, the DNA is TGTGCCAGCAGCCGAGGGACAGGGAATATGGCTGAAGCTTTCTTT. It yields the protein CASSRGTGNMAEAFF.

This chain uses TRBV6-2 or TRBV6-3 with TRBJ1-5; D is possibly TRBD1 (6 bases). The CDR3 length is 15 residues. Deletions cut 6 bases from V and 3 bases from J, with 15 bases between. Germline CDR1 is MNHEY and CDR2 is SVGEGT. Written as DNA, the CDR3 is TGTGCCAGCAGCAGACAGGCCCGAGACAATCAGCCCCAGCATTTT. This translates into CASSRQARDNQPQHF.

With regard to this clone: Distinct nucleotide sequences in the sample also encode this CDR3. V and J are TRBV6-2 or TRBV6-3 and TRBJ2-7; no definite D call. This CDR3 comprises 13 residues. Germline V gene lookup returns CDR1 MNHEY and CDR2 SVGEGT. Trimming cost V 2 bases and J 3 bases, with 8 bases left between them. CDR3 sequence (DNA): TGTGCCAGCAGTTACGTATCCGGCTACGAGCAGTACTTC. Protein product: CASSYVSGYEQYF.

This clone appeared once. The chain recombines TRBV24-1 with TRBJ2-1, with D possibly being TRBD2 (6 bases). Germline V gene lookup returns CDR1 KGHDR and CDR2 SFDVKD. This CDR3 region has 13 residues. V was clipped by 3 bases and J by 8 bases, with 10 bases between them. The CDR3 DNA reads TGTGCCACCAGTGATATGACTAGAGATGAGCAGTTCTTC. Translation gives CATSDMTRDEQFF.

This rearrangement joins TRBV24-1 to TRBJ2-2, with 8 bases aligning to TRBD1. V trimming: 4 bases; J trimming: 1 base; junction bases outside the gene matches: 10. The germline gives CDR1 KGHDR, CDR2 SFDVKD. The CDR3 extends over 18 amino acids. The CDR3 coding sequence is TGTGCCACCAGTGACCGCCGGACAGGGTTATTGAACACCGGGGAGCTGTTTTTT. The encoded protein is CATSDRRTGLLNTGELFF.

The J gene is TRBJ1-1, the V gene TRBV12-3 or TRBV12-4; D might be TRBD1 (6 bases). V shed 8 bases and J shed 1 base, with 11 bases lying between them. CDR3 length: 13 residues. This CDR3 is CASLARGNTEAFF. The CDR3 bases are TGTGCCAGCCTCGCCAGGGGGAACACTGAAGCTTTCTTT.

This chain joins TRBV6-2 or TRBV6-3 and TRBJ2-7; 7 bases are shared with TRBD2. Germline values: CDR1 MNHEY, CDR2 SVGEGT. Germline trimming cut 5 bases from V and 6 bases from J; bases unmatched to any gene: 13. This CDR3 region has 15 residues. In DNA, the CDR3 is TGTGCCAGCAGTCCGACGGGGGGTTTATTGGGCGAGCAGTACTTC. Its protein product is CASSPTGGLLGEQYF.

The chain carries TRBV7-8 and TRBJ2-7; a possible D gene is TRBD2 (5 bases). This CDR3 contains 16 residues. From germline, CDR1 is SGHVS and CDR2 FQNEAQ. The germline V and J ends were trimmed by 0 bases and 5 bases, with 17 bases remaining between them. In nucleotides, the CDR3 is TGTGCCAGCAGCTTAGCTGTACGGAGGAACGACAACGAGCAGTACTTC. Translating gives CASSLAVRRNDNEQYF.

This chain's CDR3 is CASSLDGGRNTEAFF. The CDR3 nucleotides read TGTGCCAGCAGCTTAGATGGAGGTCGGAACACTGAAGCTTTCTTT. The chain couples TRBV11-3 to TRBJ1-1; no definite D call. V lost 0 bases and J lost 1, with 9 bases in between. The V gene's germline CDR1 is SGHNT and CDR2 YENEEA. The CDR3 has 15 residues.

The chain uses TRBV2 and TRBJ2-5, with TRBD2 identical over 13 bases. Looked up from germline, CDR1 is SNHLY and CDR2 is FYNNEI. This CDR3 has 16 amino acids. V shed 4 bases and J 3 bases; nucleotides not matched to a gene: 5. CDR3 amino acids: CASSGTSGGDKETQYF. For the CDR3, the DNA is TGTGCCAGCAGTGGGACTAGCGGGGGTGATAAAGAGACCCAGTACTTC.

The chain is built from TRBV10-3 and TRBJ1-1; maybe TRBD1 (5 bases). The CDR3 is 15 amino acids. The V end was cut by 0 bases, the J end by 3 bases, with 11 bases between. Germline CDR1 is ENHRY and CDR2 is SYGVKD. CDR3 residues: CAISESGGRYTEAFF. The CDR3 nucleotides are TGTGCCATCAGTGAGTCGGGGGGACGGTACACTGAAGCTTTCTTT.

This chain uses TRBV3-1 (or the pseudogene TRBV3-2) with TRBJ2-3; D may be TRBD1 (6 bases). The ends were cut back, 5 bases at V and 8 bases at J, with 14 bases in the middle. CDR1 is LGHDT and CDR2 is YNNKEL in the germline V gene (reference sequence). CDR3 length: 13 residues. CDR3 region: CASSYPEQGTQYF. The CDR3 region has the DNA TGTGCCAGCAGCTACCCAGAACAGGGTACGCAGTATTTT.

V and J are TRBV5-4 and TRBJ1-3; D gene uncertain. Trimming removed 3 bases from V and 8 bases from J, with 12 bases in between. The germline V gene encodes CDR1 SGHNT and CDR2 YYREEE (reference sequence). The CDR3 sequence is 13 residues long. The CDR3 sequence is CASSSGTRDTIYF. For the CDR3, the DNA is TGTGCCAGCAGCTCAGGCACCAGAGACACCATATATTTT.

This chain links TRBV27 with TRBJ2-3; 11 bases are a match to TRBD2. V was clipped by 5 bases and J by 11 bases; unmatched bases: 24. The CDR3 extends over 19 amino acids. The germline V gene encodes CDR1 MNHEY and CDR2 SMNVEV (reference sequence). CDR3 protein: CASSPRLAGSTTSEYEQYF. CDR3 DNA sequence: TGTGCCAGCAGTCCCAGACTAGCGGGGTCGACAACCTCCGAGTACGAGCAGTATTTT.

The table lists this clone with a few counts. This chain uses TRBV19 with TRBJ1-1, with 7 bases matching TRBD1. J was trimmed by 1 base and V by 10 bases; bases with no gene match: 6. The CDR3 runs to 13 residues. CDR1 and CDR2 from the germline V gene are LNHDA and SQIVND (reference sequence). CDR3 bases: TGTGCCACTGGGGACAGAGAGAACACTGAAGCTTTCTTT. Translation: CATGDRENTEAFF. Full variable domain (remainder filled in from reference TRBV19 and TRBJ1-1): DGGITQSPKYLFRKEGQNVTLSCEQNLNHDAMYWYRQDPGQGLRLIYYSQIVNDFQKGDIAEGYSVSREKKESFPLTVTSAQKNPTAFYLCATGDRENTEAFFGQGTRLTVV.

The CDR3 bases are TGTGCCAGCAGCGCCACAGGAGCCACCTACGAGCAGTACTTC. It codes for CASSATGATYEQYF. The J gene is TRBJ2-7, the V gene TRBV7-9; tentatively, D is TRBD1 (5 bases). CDR1 SEHNR and CDR2 FQNEAQ come from the germline V gene (reference sequence). There are 14 residues in the CDR3. The germline V and J ends were trimmed by 5 bases and 2 bases, with 13 bases remaining between them.

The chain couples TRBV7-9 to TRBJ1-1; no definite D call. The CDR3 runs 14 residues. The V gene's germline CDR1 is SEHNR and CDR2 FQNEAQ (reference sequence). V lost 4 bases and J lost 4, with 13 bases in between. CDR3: CASSSALISTEAFF. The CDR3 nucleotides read TGTGCCAGCAGCTCCGCCTTGATCAGCACTGAAGCTTTCTTT.

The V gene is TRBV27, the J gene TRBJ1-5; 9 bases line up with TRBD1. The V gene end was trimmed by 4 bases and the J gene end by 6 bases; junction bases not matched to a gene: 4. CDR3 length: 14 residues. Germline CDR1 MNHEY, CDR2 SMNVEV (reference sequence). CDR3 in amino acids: CASSSDRGFQPQHF. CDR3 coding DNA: TGTGCCAGCAGTTCGGACAGGGGTTTTCAGCCCCAGCATTTT.

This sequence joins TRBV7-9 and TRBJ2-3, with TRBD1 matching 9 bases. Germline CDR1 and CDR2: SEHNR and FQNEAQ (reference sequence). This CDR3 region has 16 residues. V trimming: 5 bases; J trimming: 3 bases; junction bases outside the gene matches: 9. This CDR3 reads CASSPLGTGQTDTQYF. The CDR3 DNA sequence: TGTGCCAGCAGCCCCTTGGGGACAGGGCAAACAGATACGCAGTATTTT.

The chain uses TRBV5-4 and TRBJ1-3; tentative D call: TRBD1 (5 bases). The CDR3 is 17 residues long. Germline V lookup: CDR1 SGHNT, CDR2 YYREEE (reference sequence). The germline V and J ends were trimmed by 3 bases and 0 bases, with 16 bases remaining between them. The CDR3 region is CASSWGGRENSGNTIYF. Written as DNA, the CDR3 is TGTGCCAGCAGCTGGGGGGGTCGGGAAAACTCTGGAAACACCATATATTTT.

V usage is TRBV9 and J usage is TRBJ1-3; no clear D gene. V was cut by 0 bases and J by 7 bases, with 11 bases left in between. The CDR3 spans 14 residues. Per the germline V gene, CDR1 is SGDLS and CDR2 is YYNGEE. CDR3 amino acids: CASSVGDRGNTIYF. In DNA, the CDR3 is TGTGCCAGCAGCGTAGGTGACCGCGGGAACACCATATATTTT.

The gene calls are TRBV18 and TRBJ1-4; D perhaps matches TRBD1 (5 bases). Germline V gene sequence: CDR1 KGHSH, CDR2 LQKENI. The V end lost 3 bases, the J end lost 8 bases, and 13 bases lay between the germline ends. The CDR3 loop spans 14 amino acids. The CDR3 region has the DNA TGTGCCAGCTCACCCCTGGGGGGGGACGAAAAACTGTTTTTT. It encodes CASSPLGGDEKLFF.

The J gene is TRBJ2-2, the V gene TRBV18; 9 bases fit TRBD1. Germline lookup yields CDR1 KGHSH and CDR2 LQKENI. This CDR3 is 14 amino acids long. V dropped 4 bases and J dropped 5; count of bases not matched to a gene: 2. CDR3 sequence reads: CASSHDRGTGELFF. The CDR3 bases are TGTGCCAGCTCACACGACAGGGGGACCGGGGAGCTGTTTTTT.

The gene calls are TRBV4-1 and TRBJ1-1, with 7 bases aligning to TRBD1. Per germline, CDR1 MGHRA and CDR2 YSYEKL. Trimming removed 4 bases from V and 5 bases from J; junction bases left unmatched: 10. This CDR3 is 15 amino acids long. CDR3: CASSPKGGAGTEAFF. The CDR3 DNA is TGCGCCAGCAGCCCTAAAGGGGGCGCGGGGACTGAAGCTTTCTTT.